This T cell receptor (beta chain) is drawn from a study of T cell responses to AZD1222 COVID-19 vaccine. Assay: immunoSEQ multiplex PCR; the TCRdb copy retains only in-frame clones and omits some. The data show fewer than 110,000 clones, 90% seen once. V was pared by 1 base and J by 0 bases, with 3 bases between. This CDR3 contains 14 residues. Germline V gene data show CDR1 as LNHNV and CDR2 as YYDKDF (reference sequence). Study-wide findings and caveats: Donors in the cohort were predominantly white British and more often female, and clonal diversity was possibly underestimated.

About this clone itself: Its antigen is undetermined.

Sequenced here: peripheral blood, sampled on day 0 of AZD1222 vaccination. The chain combines TRBV15 with TRBJ1-4; D uncertain. This sequence originates from an adult in good health. CDR3 DNA: TGTGCCACCAGCAGAGTCGCAACTAATGAAAAACTGTTTTTT. Its translation: CATSRVATNEKLFF.